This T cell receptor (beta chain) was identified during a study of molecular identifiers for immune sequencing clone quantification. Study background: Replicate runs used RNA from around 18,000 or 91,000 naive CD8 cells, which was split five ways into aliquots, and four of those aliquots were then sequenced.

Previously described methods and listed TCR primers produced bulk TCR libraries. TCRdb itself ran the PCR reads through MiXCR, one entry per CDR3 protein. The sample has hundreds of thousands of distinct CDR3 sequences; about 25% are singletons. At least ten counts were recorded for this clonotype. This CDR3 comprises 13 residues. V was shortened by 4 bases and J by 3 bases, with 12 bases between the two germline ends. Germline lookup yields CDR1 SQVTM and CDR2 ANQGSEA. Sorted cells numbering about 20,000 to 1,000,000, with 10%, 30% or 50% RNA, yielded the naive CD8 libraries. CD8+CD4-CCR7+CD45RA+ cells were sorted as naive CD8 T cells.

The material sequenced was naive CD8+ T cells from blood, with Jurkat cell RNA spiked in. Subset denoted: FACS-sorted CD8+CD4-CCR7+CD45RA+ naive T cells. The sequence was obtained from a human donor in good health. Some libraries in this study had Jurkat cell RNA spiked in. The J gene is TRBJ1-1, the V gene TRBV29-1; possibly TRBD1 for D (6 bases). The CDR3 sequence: CSVAGGLDTEAFF. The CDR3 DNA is TGCAGCGTTGCCGGGGGGCTTGACACTGAAGCTTTCTTT.